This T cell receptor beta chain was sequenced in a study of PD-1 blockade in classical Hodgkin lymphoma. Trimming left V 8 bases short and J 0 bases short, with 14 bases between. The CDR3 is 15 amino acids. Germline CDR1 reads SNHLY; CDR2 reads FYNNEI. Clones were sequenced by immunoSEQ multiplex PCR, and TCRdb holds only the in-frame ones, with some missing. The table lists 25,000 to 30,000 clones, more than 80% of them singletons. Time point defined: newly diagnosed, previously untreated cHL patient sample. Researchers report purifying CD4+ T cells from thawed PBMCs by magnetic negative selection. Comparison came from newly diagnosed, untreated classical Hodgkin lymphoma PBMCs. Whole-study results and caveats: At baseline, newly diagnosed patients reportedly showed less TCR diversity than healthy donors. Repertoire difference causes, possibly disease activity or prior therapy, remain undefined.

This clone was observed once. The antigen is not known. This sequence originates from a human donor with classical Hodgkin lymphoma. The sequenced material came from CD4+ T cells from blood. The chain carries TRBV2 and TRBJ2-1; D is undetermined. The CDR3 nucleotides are TGTGCCAGCGCCTCGGCAGAGAGCTCCTACAATGAGCAGTTCTTC. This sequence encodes CASASAESSYNEQFF.